A single sample is the source of the 18 T cell receptor beta chains below, sequenced in a study of blood T cells in healthy people across ages. Primed by a sample-barcoded 5' primer and a J-beta primer mix, a second PCR proceeded for about 6 to 12 cycles. Each CDR3 protein is one row after TCRdb ran MiXCR on the 5' RACE reads. The sample holds more than 600,000 distinct CDR3 sequences, roughly 25% seen once. These data are also associated with another study on T cells of mothers and their children.

The specimen was blood. These receptors all come from a boy between 5 and 17 years old in good health.

The rearrangement joins TRBV6-2 or TRBV6-3 to TRBJ2-3; TRBD2 might be the D (6 bases). The CDR3 runs to 15 residues. Germline CDR1 is MNHEY and CDR2 is SVGEGT. V was trimmed by 0 bases and J by 2 bases, leaving 9 bases between them. The CDR3 reads CASSYSWGDTDTQYF. The CDR3 DNA is TGTGCCAGCAGTTACTCCTGGGGGGACACAGATACGCAGTATTTT.

The count of this clonotype is one. This chain uses TRBV29-1 with TRBJ2-1; 7 positions agree with TRBD1. There are 12 residues in the CDR3. CDR1 and CDR2 from the germline V gene are SQVTM and ANQGSEA. V lost 6 bases, J lost 5 bases, and 4 bases stayed unmatched. This chain's CDR3 is CSVQGTDNEQFF. CDR3 nucleotide sequence: TGCAGCGTCCAGGGGACAGACAATGAGCAGTTCTTC.

The V call is TRBV10-3, the J call TRBJ2-7; TRBD1 might be the D (6 bases). With 4 bases removed from V and 6 bases from J, the gap between germline ends came to 19 bases. Germline V gene sequence: CDR1 ENHRY, CDR2 SYGVKD. This CDR3 region has 15 residues. CDR3 sequence (DNA): TGTGCCATCAGTGCCGGGCCACAGGGTAGTGGCGAGCAGTACTTC. Protein product: CAISAGPQGSGEQYF.

The J gene is TRBJ2-5, the V gene TRBV14; 7 nucleotides align to TRBD1. The CDR3 loop spans 15 amino acids. Germline CDR1 SGHDN, CDR2 FVKESK. Germline trimming cut 4 bases from V and 7 bases from J; bases unmatched to any gene: 12. The CDR3 region is CASSPRDSHLRTQYF. The CDR3 coding sequence is TGTGCCAGCAGCCCCCGGGACAGTCACCTACGGACCCAGTACTTC.

The V and J genes are TRBV4-2 and TRBJ2-5; 7 positions agree with TRBD1. The J call may be incorrect, as the DNA end agrees better with TRBJ2-1. The V gene's germline CDR1 is LGHNA and CDR2 YNFKEQ. The CDR3 runs to 16 residues. Written as DNA, the CDR3 is TGTGCCAGCAGCCAAGATAATCGGGACAGTTACAATGAGCAGTTCTTC. Translated, it gives CASSQDNRDSYNEQFF.

V usage is TRBV20-1 and J usage is TRBJ2-1, with no clear D. The CDR3 is made up of 11 amino acids. V was cut by 3 bases and J by 7 bases, with 7 bases left in between. Germline V gives CDR1 DFQATT, CDR2 SNEGSKA (reference sequence). CDR3 DNA: TGCAGTGCTAGGCCGGTTAATGAGCAGTTCTTC. Its translation: CSARPVNEQFF.

This chain joins TRBV29-1 and TRBJ2-5, with 9 bases matching TRBD2. CDR1 is SQVTM, CDR2 ANQGSEA, per germline. V lost 5 bases and J lost 2; bases outside the gene matches: 3. The CDR3 has 13 residues. CDR3 loop: CSVRLAGQETQYF. The CDR3 DNA is TGCAGCGTTCGTCTAGCGGGACAAGAGACCCAGTACTTC.

This clonotype was counted a few times. The rearrangement uses TRBV27 and TRBJ2-1; perhaps TRBD2 as D (6 bases). The CDR3 sequence is 14 residues long. The V and J ends lost 3 bases and 4 bases respectively, with 10 bases between them. CDR1 is MNHEY, CDR2 SMNVEV, per germline (reference sequence). The chain's CDR3 is CASSFQGGYNEQFF. The CDR3 DNA is TGTGCCAGCAGTTTTCAGGGAGGATACAATGAGCAGTTCTTC.

The chain carries TRBV20-1 and TRBJ1-1; D unresolved. The CDR3 loop spans 16 amino acids. The germline V gene encodes CDR1 DFQATT and CDR2 SNEGSKA (reference sequence). The V gene lost 0 bases and the J gene lost 2 bases, with 16 bases spanning the gap. CDR3 in amino acids: CSARDAKGGPNTEAFF. The DNA for the CDR3 is TGCAGTGCTAGAGATGCCAAGGGAGGACCAAACACTGAAGCTTTCTTT.

V is TRBV5-5 and J is TRBJ2-7, with TRBD2 as a possible D gene (5 bases). V was pared by 2 bases and J by 3 bases, with 18 bases between. CDR1 SGHKS and CDR2 YYEKEE come from the germline V gene (reference sequence). The CDR3 spans 16 residues. The CDR3 DNA follows: TGTGCCAGCAGCTTCACGATCGGGATCCGAAACTACGAGCAGTACTTC. This codes for CASSFTIGIRNYEQYF.

The chain joins TRBV15 to TRBJ2-5; the match to TRBD2 covers 8 bases. The end of the DNA fits TRBJ2-1 better, so the J call may be wrong. The germline gives CDR1 LNHNV, CDR2 YYDKDF (reference sequence). The CDR3 extends over 15 amino acids. CDR3 nucleotides: TGTGCCACCAGCAGAGAAGGCGGGAGGCTCAATGAGCAGTTCTTC. Translated: CATSREGGRLNEQFF.

The J gene is TRBJ1-2, the V gene TRBV12-3 or TRBV12-4; no definite D call. Trimming left V 1 base short and J 7 bases short, with 4 bases between. This CDR3 comprises 11 residues. The CDR3 nucleotides read TGTGCCAGCAGTTTAGGCCGTGGCTACACCTTC. Translation gives CASSLGRGYTF.

This chain uses TRBV29-1 with TRBJ2-5, with 9 bases aligning to TRBD1. The J call may be wrong; the DNA end is better matched by TRBJ2-7. The V gene's germline CDR1 is SQVTM and CDR2 ANQGSEA. The CDR3 length is 14 residues. CDR3 loop: CSVTPGTGNDEQYF. The CDR3 DNA is TGCAGCGTAACTCCCGGGACAGGGAACGACGAGCAGTACTTC.

The chain links TRBV29-1 to TRBJ2-7, with D unresolved. The CDR3 covers 11 residues. V dropped 5 bases and J dropped 4 bases, with 9 bases sitting between them. Germline V CDR1 and CDR2: SQVTM, ANQGSEA. The CDR3 reads CSVSLSYEQYF. In DNA form, the CDR3 reads TGCAGCGTTTCCTTATCTTACGAGCAGTACTTC.

The genes are TRBV7-3 and TRBJ1-1; possible D gene TRBD1, 6 bases. Trimming removed 4 bases at V and 4 bases at J, with 16 bases between. Germline V gene lookup returns CDR1 SGHTA and CDR2 FQGTGA. CDR3 length: 15 residues. The CDR3 sequence is CASSSDIQGFTEAFF. The CDR3 region has the DNA TGTGCCAGCAGCTCAGACATACAGGGTTTCACTGAAGCTTTCTTT.

This clonotype came up many times. V is TRBV29-1 and J is TRBJ2-5; a possible D gene is TRBD2 (6 bases). The CDR3 consists of 14 residues. Trimming stripped 7 bases from V and 4 bases from J, with 19 bases between. Germline V gene sequence: CDR1 SQVTM, CDR2 ANQGSEA. The CDR3 DNA sequence: TGCAGCGCCGAGGGGTTCCAGCGGGCAGAGACCCAGTACTTC. Translating it yields CSAEGFQRAETQYF.

This chain uses TRBV3-1 with TRBJ1-2, with D tentatively TRBD1 (6 bases). The CDR3 is 15 residues long. The V and J ends lost 8 bases and 0 bases respectively, with 16 bases between them. Germline CDR1 LGHDT, CDR2 YNNKEL (reference sequence). The CDR3 region is CASSTLGTPNYGYTF. The CDR3 DNA is TGTGCCAGCTCAACCTTGGGGACACCTAACTATGGCTACACCTTC.

The sample holds a few counts of this clonotype. The chain combines TRBV27 with TRBJ1-4, with D unclear. V lost 4 bases and J lost 8, with 14 bases in between. The germline gives CDR1 MNHEY, CDR2 SMNVEV (reference sequence). This CDR3 is 14 amino acids long. As DNA, the CDR3 is TGTGCCAGCAGTTCAACAAGGTCCACGGAAAAACTGTTTTTT. This sequence encodes CASSSTRSTEKLFF.